This TCR beta chain was recorded in a study of cytomegalovirus exposure and HLA in healthy donors. Whole-study context: Genotyping of some 400 donors showed that 70% to 90% belonged to the Caucasian-associated ancestry cluster. The study, taken as a whole, reports: The classifier reportedly diagnosed cytomegalovirus status with high sensitivity and specificity. Per a later analysis, fewer than 20,000 TCR beta sequences showed association with HLA alleles at 0.05 false discovery rate. Among the CMV-associated chains, three were confirmed in vitro as specific for CMV antigens.

Primers: 60 Vbeta forward and 13 Jbeta reverse. Sequenced by immunoSEQ multiplex PCR; TCRdb stores in-frame clones only, minus some. The sample lists around 210,000 clones, 80% to 90% seen once, with 0.24% in the top ten. Notes on this clone: Its antigen is unknown.

The CDR3 contains 14 residues. V lost 0 bases and J 6 bases, leaving 13 bases between the germline ends. CDR1 SGHRS and CDR2 YFSETQ come from the germline V gene. The chain recombines TRBV5-1 with TRBJ2-7, with D possibly matching TRBD1 (5 bases). Sequencing used PBMCs. This TCR was sampled from a girl aged 2 to 10 in good health and CMV-seronegative. The CDR3 reads CASSLDAGSGEQYF. In DNA, the CDR3 is TGCGCCAGCAGCTTGGATGCAGGGTCCGGCGAGCAGTACTTC.